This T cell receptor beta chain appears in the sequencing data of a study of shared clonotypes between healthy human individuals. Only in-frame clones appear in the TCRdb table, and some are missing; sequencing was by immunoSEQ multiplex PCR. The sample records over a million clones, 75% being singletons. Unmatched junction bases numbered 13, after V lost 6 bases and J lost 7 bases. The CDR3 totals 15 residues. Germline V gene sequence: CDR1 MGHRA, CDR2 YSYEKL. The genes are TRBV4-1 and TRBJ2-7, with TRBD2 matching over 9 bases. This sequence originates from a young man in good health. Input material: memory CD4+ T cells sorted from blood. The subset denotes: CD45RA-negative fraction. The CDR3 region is CASRQTSGLNGEQYF. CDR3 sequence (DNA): TGCGCCAGCAGGCAGACTAGCGGACTCAATGGGGAGCAGTACTTC.